Listed below are T cell receptor beta chains from one sample, sequenced in a study of cytomegalovirus exposure and HLA in healthy donors. Generated by immunoSEQ multiplex PCR, the TCRdb table keeps only in-frame clones and is missing some. The data show around 110,000 clones, around three quarters seen once. The sample comprised PBMCs. These receptors were obtained from a woman aged 18-29 years in good health and CMV-seropositive. The CDR3 runs from the conserved cysteine through the conserved F or W. D genes are given only for firm matches. Some rows have no size entry. The others give once, few or many, or a class for an expanded clone.

>TRBJ2-5|TRBV7-9|-|TRBD2
TGTGCCAGCAGCTTATTATGGGGAGGGCTGTGGGAGACCCAGTACTTC
CASSLLWGGLWETQYF
>TRBJ2-7|TRBV30|-|TRBD2
TGTGCCTGGAGTGGGGGGAGAGGACTAGCGGGAACCCAGCCCTACGAGCAGTACTTC
CAWSGGRGLAGTQPYEQYF
>TRBJ2-7|TRBV11-2|-|-
TGTGCCAGCAGTACCCCACGAGGGAGACACGAGCAGTACTTC
CASSTPRGRHEQYF
>TRBJ1-1|TRBV9|-|-
TGTGCCAGCAGCGTAGCGGCTCGGGACACTGAAGCTTTCTTT
CASSVAARDTEAFF
>TRBJ1-1|TRBV9|-|TRBD1
TGTGCCAGCAGCACGACGGGACAGGGAGTCACTGAAGCTTTCTTT
CASSTTGQGVTEAFF
>TRBJ1-5|TRBV19|-|-
TGTGCCAGTAACAAACAGGGTCTGGGCAATCAGCCCCAGCATTTT
CASNKQGLGNQPQHF
>TRBJ1-1|TRBV7-9|-|-
TGTGCCAGCAGCTCTCAGCGGTCTCGCGGGGCCACTGAAGCTTTCTTT
CASSSQRSRGATEAFF
>TRBJ2-7|TRBV5-1|-|-
TGCGCCAGCAGCTCTTCCGGGTATGAGCAGTACTTC
CASSSSGYEQYF
>TRBJ2-3|TRBV27|-|-
TGTGCCAGCAGACCCGAGGGTGGTGGGGATACGCAGTATTTT
CASRPEGGGDTQYF
>TRBJ2-7|TRBV10-1|-|TRBD2
TGCGCCATCAGGACACTAGCGGGAGTCTGCTTTGGTTCCTACGAGCAGTACTTC
CAIRTLAGVCFGSYEQYF
>TRBJ1-4|TRBV6-1|few|TRBD1
TGTGCCAGCAGTGCCCGGCAGGGGGGATGGGGGGATGAAAAACTGTTTTTT
CASSARQGGWGDEKLFF
>TRBJ2-2|TRBV6-1|-|TRBD2
TGTGCCAGCAGTGAGGGAGGGCCCGGGGAGCTGTTTTTT
CASSEGGPGELFF
>TRBJ1-2|TRBV30|-|TRBD1
TGTGCCTGCCAATGGGACAGCCGAGGCTACACCTTC
CACQWDSRGYTF
>TRBJ2-1|TRBV4-2|-|-
TGTGCCAGCAGCCAAGGTCCGGGCCAAAGGGGCAATGAGCAGTTCTTC
CASSQGPGQRGNEQFF